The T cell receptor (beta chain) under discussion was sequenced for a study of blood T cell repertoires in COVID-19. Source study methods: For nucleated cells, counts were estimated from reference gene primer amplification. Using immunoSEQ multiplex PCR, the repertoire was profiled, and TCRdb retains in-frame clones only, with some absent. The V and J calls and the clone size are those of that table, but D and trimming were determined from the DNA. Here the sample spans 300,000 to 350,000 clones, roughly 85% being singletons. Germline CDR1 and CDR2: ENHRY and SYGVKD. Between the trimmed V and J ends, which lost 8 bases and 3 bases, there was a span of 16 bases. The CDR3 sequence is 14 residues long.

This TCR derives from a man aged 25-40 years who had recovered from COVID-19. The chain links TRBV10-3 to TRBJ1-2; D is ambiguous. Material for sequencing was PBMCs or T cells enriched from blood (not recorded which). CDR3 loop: CAISARGSDYGYTF. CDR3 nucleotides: TGTGCCATCTCCGCGCGAGGGTCCGACTATGGCTACACCTTC.